Sequencing of this T cell receptor beta chain was carried out in a study of Ad26.COV2.S vaccination and SARS-CoV-2 variants. Study-wide results and limits: Placebo recipients trailed vaccine recipients in spike-specific TCR breadth.

Sequencing was performed with immunoSEQ multiplex PCR; in TCRdb, only in-frame clones are kept and a portion is missing. The sample holds about 350,000 clones, about 88% seen once. Specified treatment: some 20 received Ad26.COV2.S at low or high dose, single or two shots; five or six received placebo; per-sample allocation not given. Collection of the samples took place on day 63 after the first injection of vaccine or placebo. V was pared by 4 bases and J by 8 bases, with 7 bases of the junction left unmatched. This CDR3 is 14 amino acids long. Germline V gene data show CDR1 as SGHRS and CDR2 as YFSETQ. Details on this clone: The antigen remains undetermined.

The rearrangement links TRBV5-1 to TRBJ1-4; the match to TRBD1 covers 8 bases. The sample here was peripheral blood, taken in a trial of Ad26.COV2.S vaccine versus placebo. This clonotype originated in a person between 18 and 60 years old who received the Ad26.COV2.S COVID-19 vaccine or a placebo. CDR3 nucleotides: TGCGCCAGCAGCCCGGGACAGGAGTTCGAAAAACTGTTTTTT. Protein product: CASSPGQEFEKLFF.